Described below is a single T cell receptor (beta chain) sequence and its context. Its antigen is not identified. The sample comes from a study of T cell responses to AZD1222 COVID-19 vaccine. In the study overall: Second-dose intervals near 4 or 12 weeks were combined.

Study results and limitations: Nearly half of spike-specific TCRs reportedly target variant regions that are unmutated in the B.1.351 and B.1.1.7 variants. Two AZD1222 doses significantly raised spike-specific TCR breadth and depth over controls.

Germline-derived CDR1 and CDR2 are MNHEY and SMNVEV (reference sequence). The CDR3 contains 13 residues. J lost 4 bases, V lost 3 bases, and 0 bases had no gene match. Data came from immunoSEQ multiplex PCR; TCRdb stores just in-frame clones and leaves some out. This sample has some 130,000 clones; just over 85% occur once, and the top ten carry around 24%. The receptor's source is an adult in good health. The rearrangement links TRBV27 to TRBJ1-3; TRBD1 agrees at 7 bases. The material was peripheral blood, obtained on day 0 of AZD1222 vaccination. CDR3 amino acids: CASSLGQGNTIYF. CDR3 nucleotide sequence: TGTGCCAGCAGTTTGGGACAGGGAAACACCATATATTTT.